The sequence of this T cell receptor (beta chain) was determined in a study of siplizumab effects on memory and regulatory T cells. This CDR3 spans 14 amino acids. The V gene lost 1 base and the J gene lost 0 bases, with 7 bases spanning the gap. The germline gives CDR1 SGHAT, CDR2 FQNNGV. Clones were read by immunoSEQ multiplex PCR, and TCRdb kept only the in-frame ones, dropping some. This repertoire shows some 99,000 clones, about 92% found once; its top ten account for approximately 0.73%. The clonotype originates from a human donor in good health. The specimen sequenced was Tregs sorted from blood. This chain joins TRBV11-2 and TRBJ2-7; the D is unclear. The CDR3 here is CASSLVRSSYEQYF. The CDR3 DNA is TGTGCCAGCAGCTTAGTGCGTAGCTCCTACGAGCAGTACTTC.